The text below deals with one T cell receptor (beta chain). The target of this receptor is not known. Mismatch with germline at one junction end may stem from a read error. This CDR3 is also generated by other DNA sequences in the sample. The data originate from a study of blood T cell repertoires in COVID-19 (dated by TCRdb to between 2020 and 2021). Some background on the complete study: Samples covering the acute and convalescent phases of COVID-19 were provided by collaborators in the United States, Italy and Spain. The prospective study material was composed of cDNA or gDNA derived from T cells, B-cell-depleted T cells, or PBMCs. Subjects who had been exposed to COVID-19, were actively infected with it, or had recovered from it provided the deeply sampled blood TCRbeta repertoires that made up the dataset. The repertoires were released in a freely available public database intended as a resource for research on the immune response to SARS-CoV-2. Samples came from the ongoing ImmuneRACE study (first 160 participants) plus 1,254 subjects from 6 global collaborators. Sample metadata almost always included a de-identified subject ID, COVID-19 status, age in years and sex. Where available, HLA class I and class II types were taken from metadata supplied by the sample provider and were not determined by assay-based typing. Overall results and qualifications from the work: How much clinical and demographic metadata was included differed by source and by participant, and the metadata was provided uncurated.

Each collaborating institution followed its own protocols to collect whole blood in K2EDTA tubes. For TCRbeta analysis, collaborators shipped samples as frozen whole blood, isolated PBMCs, or DNA extracted from either of those sample types. TCRbeta CDR3 regions were amplified from genomic DNA using the immunoSEQ Assay, a bias-controlled multiplex PCR. As for the authors' bioinformatics: The number of nucleated cells in each sample was estimated by amplification of reference gene primers within the assay. To quantify the absolute abundance of each unique TCRbeta CDR3 rearrangement, sequence reads were collapsed and filtered. For each sample, productive Simpson clonality was calculated as the square root of Simpson's diversity index across productive rearrangements. TCRdb stores this immuneACCESS table with in-frame sequences only. Part of the clones is absent; in the studies checked, under half of the shortfall reflects unresolved V genes, and no reason is known for the rest. The V and J calls and the clone size are those of that table, but D and trimming were determined from the DNA. The sample profile shows around 500,000 clones; 70% to 90% of them were found once. The top ten hold about 3.2% of the sample.

Taken from the germline V gene (reference sequence), the CDR1 and CDR2 loops are SEHNR and FQNEAQ. Spanning cysteine to phenylalanine, the CDR3 consists of 12 amino acids. Only CDR3 DNA is held: 36 bases, read in frame from base 1. The rearranged chain carries TRBV7-9 and TRBJ1-3; the D gene cannot be named for sure. Sequenced material: peripheral blood. This sequence was found in a human donor in a cohort sampled during active COVID-19. CDR3 region: CASSLSGDTIYF. The sequenced DNA: TGTGCCAGCAGCTTAAGTGGAGACACCATATATTTT.